Here is one T cell receptor beta chain with its context. This entry is derived from a study of beta chain features in type 1 diabetes. Expressed TCRB transcripts got sequenced, as all isolated RNA was reverse transcribed. Clones were sequenced by immunoSEQ multiplex PCR, and TCRdb holds only the in-frame ones, with some missing. The sample yields under 300,000 clones, 25% to 30% seen once. This CDR3 region has 12 residues. V was shortened by 5 bases and J by 5 bases, with 13 bases between the two germline ends. Germline loops: CDR1 GTSNPN, CDR2 SVGIG (reference sequence). The clonotype was recovered from a man aged 25 to 40 in good health. Sequencing was performed on central memory CD4+ T cells from blood. V and J are TRBV30 and TRBJ2-7; no clear D gene. In nucleotides, the CDR3 is TGTGCCTGGTCTGCGAACTTTAACGAGCAGTACTTC. Its translation: CAWSANFNEQYF.